A selection of T cell receptor beta chains follows, all from one sample in a study of cytomegalovirus exposure and HLA in healthy donors. TCRdb's copy holds only in-frame clones and misses some; the assay was immunoSEQ multiplex PCR. This sample has more than 110,000 clones, with almost 85% found just once. What was sequenced was PBMCs. These receptor sequences come from a young man in good health and CMV-seropositive. CDR3s leave out the opening cysteine and the closing phenylalanine or tryptophan.

TRBV19	TRBJ2-7	ASSYGSYEQY
TRBV7-2	TRBJ2-1	ASSPGTGVF
TRBV7-2	TRBJ2-3	ASSFLSTDTQY
TRBV30	TRBJ1-5	AWSLTGSGEPQH
TRBV18	TRBJ1-6	ASSLGQGGENSPLH
TRBV28	TRBJ2-7	ASRGQGRALGY
TRBV7-3	TRBJ2-5	ASSFGPQETQY
TRBV5-1	TRBJ2-7	ASAEGGLRYEQY
TRBV7-2	TRBJ1-1	ASSARQGVLESTEAF
TRBV6-1	TRBJ1-5	ASSDSQGSQPQH
TRBV14	TRBJ2-1	ASSQGLAGSYNEQF
TRBV28	TRBJ2-1	ASSLGTGWSEQF
TRBV9	TRBJ1-5	ASSIGTGNQPQH
TRBV6-5	TRBJ2-7	ASRSLTGPYEQY
TRBV6-5	TRBJ1-6	ASSSTDRGLSPLH
TRBV28	TRBJ1-2	ASSSYRGANYGYT
TRBV19	TRBJ1-2	ASSARQGYGYT
TRBV15	TRBJ1-5	ATSRKPTGIIINQPQH
TRBV6-5	TRBJ2-2	ASSSGRARTGELF
TRBV5-1	.	ASREGAAGGYEQY
TRBV9	TRBJ2-1	ASSVGLGGSSYNEQF
TRBV7-2	TRBJ2-7	ASSPQPGLYEQY
TRBV9	TRBJ1-4	ASSSAGLTSEKLF
TRBV6-1	TRBJ1-1	ASSEYRGAETEAF
TRBV13	TRBJ1-6	ASSLLGVYNSPLH
TRBV7-2	TRBJ1-2	ASSSMGVLGLGANGYT
TRBV5-4	TRBJ2-2	ASSSIQGLTGELF
TRBV6-9	TRBJ2-3	ASRSGQYTDTQY